The 17 T cell receptor beta chains reported below all come from one sample, sequenced in a study of blood T cell repertoires in COVID-19. The repertoire was sequenced with immunoSEQ multiplex PCR; TCRdb's copy has only in-frame clones and lacks some. The data show over 200,000 clones, 80% to 85% seen once. Sequencing was done on a sample of peripheral blood. These receptors all come from an elderly woman with active or convalescent COVID-19.

The rearrangement joins TRBV7-2 to TRBJ2-7, with 10 bases identical to TRBD1. The CDR3 contains 15 residues. V trimming: 3 bases; J trimming: 7 bases; junction bases outside the gene matches: 9. Germline values: CDR1 SGHTA, CDR2 FQGNSA. The CDR3, as DNA: TGTGCCAGCAGCTTGAGGGACAGGGGTCCGGAGGAGCAGTACTTC. Translated, it gives CASSLRDRGPEEQYF.

The rearrangement links TRBV7-2 to TRBJ1-1; 9 bases align to TRBD1. Germline values: CDR1 SGHTA, CDR2 FQGNSA. V gave up 1 base and J gave up 4 bases; unmatched junction bases: 13. This CDR3 spans 18 amino acids. CDR3 in amino acids: CASSLELGQGVWGTEAFF. DNA of the CDR3: TGTGCCAGCAGCTTAGAGTTGGGACAGGGTGTGTGGGGCACTGAAGCTTTCTTT.

The gene calls are TRBV7-6 and TRBJ2-5; D ambiguous. Germline lookup yields CDR1 SGHVS and CDR2 FNYEAQ. The V end was cut by 5 bases, the J end by 2 bases, with 6 bases between. This CDR3 has 12 residues. CDR3 sequence reads: CASSRVQETQYF. DNA of the CDR3: TGTGCCAGCAGCCGAGTACAAGAGACCCAGTACTTC.

The chain has TRBV25-1 and TRBJ2-2, with 7 bases lining up with TRBD2. CDR3 length: 16 amino acids. J was trimmed by 0 bases and V by 0 bases; bases with no gene match: 1. Per the germline V gene, CDR1 is MGHDK and CDR2 is SYGVNS. The CDR3 DNA follows: TGTGCCAGCAGTGAATACGGACTAGCGAACACCGGGGAGCTGTTTTTT. Protein sequence: CASSEYGLANTGELFF.

The chain joins TRBV2 to TRBJ1-2, with 10 bases aligning to TRBD1. The CDR3 is 15 amino acids. Trimming at V came to 1 base and at J to 7 bases, leaving 6 bases not matched to a gene. Germline values: CDR1 SNHLY, CDR2 FYNNEI. This CDR3 is CASSEEGQGLGGYTF. CDR3 DNA sequence: TGTGCCAGCAGTGAAGAGGGACAGGGGTTGGGTGGCTACACCTTC.

This chain uses TRBV5-5 with TRBJ2-7; the D gene is possibly TRBD1 (5 bases). There are 12 residues in the CDR3. CDR1 and CDR2 from the germline V gene are SGHKS and YYEKEE (reference sequence). Trimming stripped 5 bases from V and 3 bases from J, with 9 bases between. The CDR3 sequence is CASSPGFYEQYF. CDR3 DNA: TGTGCCAGCAGTCCAGGGTTCTACGAGCAGTACTTC. Full variable domain (missing parts from reference TRBV5-5 and TRBJ2-7): DAGVTQSPTHLIKTRGQQVTLRCSPISGHKSVSWYQQVLGQGPQFIFQYYEKEERGRGNFPDRFSARQFPNYSSELNVNALLLGDSALYLCASSPGFYEQYFGPGTRLTVT.

The chain is built from TRBV11-2 and TRBJ2-3, with D possibly TRBD2 on 6 matching bases. This CDR3 contains 15 residues. The germline gives CDR1 SGHAT, CDR2 FQNNGV. Trimming cost V 6 bases and J 3 bases, with 16 bases left between them. CDR3 nucleotide sequence: TGTGCCAGCAGTTTCACGGCGGGGTGGACAGATACGCAGTATTTT. This sequence encodes CASSFTAGWTDTQYF.

The chain is built from TRBV27 and TRBJ1-1, with D uncertain. The germline V gene encodes CDR1 MNHEY and CDR2 SMNVEV (reference sequence). This CDR3 has 16 amino acids. Deletions cut 0 bases from V and 5 bases from J, with 16 bases between. The CDR3 here is CASSLSGRGFGTEAFF. The CDR3 nucleotides are TGTGCCAGCAGTTTATCGGGTCGGGGATTTGGGACTGAAGCTTTCTTT.

The chain links TRBV28 to TRBJ1-1, with TRBD1 as a possible D gene (6 bases). This CDR3 comprises 14 residues. Germline loops: CDR1 MDHEN, CDR2 SYDVKM. Trimming pared 3 bases from V and 3 bases from J, leaving 11 bases between. CDR3 DNA: TGTGCCAGCAGTTTTGGGGACAAGTACACTGAAGCTTTCTTT. This encodes CASSFGDKYTEAFF.

This rearrangement joins TRBV5-5 to TRBJ2-7; D perhaps matches TRBD1 (7 bases). The germline V gene has CDR1 SGHKS and CDR2 YYEKEE (reference sequence). The length of the CDR3 is 15 residues. Between the trimmed V and J ends, which lost 3 bases and 13 bases, there was a span of 26 bases. The CDR3, as DNA: TGTGCCAGCAGCTGGGGGGACAGAGGCCCGGGGCGGCTCTACTTC. Translated: CASSWGDRGPGRLYF. Full variable domain (outside the CDR3, taken from reference TRBV5-5 and TRBJ2-7): DAGVTQSPTHLIKTRGQQVTLRCSPISGHKSVSWYQQVLGQGPQFIFQYYEKEERGRGNFPDRFSARQFPNYSSELNVNALLLGDSALYLCASSWGDRGPGRLYFGPGTRLTVT.

Here the CDR3 DNA reads TGTGCCAGTAGTATAGCGGGGAGGGCCTACGAGCAGTACTTC. This sequence encodes CASSIAGRAYEQYF. The chain uses TRBV19 and TRBJ2-7, with TRBD2 matching over 7 bases. The ends lost 1 base at V and 2 bases at J; junction bases unmatched: 2. The germline V gene encodes CDR1 LNHDA and CDR2 SQIVND (reference sequence). The CDR3 contains 14 residues.

The gene calls are TRBV4-1 and TRBJ1-1; TRBD1 might be the D (6 bases). This CDR3 region has 14 residues. CDR1 and CDR2 (germline): MGHRA, YSYEKL. V dropped 2 bases and J dropped 5 bases, with 12 bases sitting between them. Here the CDR3 reads CASSQTQGRTEAFF. The CDR3 nucleotides read TGCGCCAGCAGCCAAACACAGGGTAGGACTGAAGCTTTCTTT.

The chain combines TRBV7-8 with TRBJ2-1; D might be TRBD1 (6 bases). The V gene's germline CDR1 is SGHVS and CDR2 FQNEAQ. The CDR3 is 14 residues long. The ends were cut back, 7 bases at V and 1 base at J, with 11 bases in the middle. Here the CDR3 reads CASNRDLSYNEQFF. CDR3 DNA sequence: TGTGCCAGCAACAGGGATCTATCCTACAATGAGCAGTTCTTC.

The rearrangement uses TRBV5-1 and TRBJ2-1; the match to TRBD2 covers 8 bases. The ends lost 0 bases at V and 4 bases at J; junction bases unmatched: 12. The CDR3 totals 18 residues. Per the germline V gene, CDR1 is SGHRS and CDR2 is YFSETQ. The CDR3 here is CASSLAMGLVGTYNEQFF. In DNA, the CDR3 is TGCGCCAGCAGCTTGGCTATGGGACTAGTGGGGACTTACAATGAGCAGTTCTTC.

Concerning this clone: This is likely a read error, given that the CDR3 carries no conserved phenylalanine or tryptophan at its end. The DNA is left out, because the CDR3 cannot be placed on it with certainty; the CDR3 is given as TCRdb lists it. V gene TRBV5-4 combines with J gene TRBJ2-7; no DNA check was done on the table's D call, TRBD1. The CDR3 adds up to 9 amino acids, both ends counted. CDR1 and CDR2 (germline): SGHNT, YYREEE (reference sequence). This chain's CDR3 is CASSPGQGL.

The chain has TRBV7-9 and TRBJ1-4, with D unclear. The V gene's germline CDR1 is SEHNR and CDR2 FQNEAQ (reference sequence). This CDR3 spans 15 amino acids. V was trimmed by 5 bases and J by 7 bases, leaving 17 bases between them. The CDR3 DNA is TGTGCCAGCAGCGGCACACCGTGGGGAGGTGAAAAACTGTTTTTT. It codes for CASSGTPWGGEKLFF.

The genes are TRBV11-2 and TRBJ2-3, with D unresolved. V was pared by 4 bases and J by 1 base, with 12 bases between. The CDR3 runs 15 residues. Per the germline V gene, CDR1 is SGHAT and CDR2 is FQNNGV. Here the CDR3 DNA reads TGTGCCAGCAGCTATGCTTCGGTACGCACAGATACGCAGTATTTT. Protein: CASSYASVRTDTQYF.